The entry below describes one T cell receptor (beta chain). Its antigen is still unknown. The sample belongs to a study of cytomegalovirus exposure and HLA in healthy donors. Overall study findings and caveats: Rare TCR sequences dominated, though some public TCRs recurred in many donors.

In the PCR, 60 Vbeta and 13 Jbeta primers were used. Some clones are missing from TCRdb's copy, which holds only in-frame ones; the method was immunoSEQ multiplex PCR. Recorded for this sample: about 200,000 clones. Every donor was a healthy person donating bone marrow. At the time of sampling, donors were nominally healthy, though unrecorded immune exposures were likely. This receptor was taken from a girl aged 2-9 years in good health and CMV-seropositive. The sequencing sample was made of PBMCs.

CDR3: CAIKAGYTSGSFETQYF. The CDR3, as DNA: TGTGCCATTAAGGCGGGCTATACTAGCGGGAGTTTCGAGACCCAGTACTTC. This chain links TRBV28 with TRBJ2-5; 11 positions match TRBD2. This CDR3 comprises 17 residues. V was clipped by 10 bases and J by 5 bases; unmatched bases: 18. CDR1 and CDR2 from the germline V gene are MDHEN and SYDVKM.